These 7 T cell receptor beta chains came from one sample sequenced in a study of blood T cell repertoires in COVID-19. Repertoires were generated with immunoSEQ multiplex PCR, while TCRdb's copy carries only in-frame clones and drops some. The sample lists approximately 180,000 clones; approximately 83% were seen once. The specimen was peripheral blood. The receptors come from a human donor with active or convalescent COVID-19. The donor label of this sample is uncertain.

This rearrangement joins TRBV29-1 to TRBJ2-1; 9 nucleotides line up with TRBD2. With V trimmed by 0 bases and J by 6 bases, 0 bases remained unmatched. CDR1 and CDR2 from the germline V gene are SQVTM and ANQGSEA. This CDR3 is built from 13 residues. CDR3 DNA: TGCAGCGTTGAAGAGACTAGCGGCAATGAGCAGTTCTTC. Translated: CSVEETSGNEQFF.

V is TRBV5-1 and J is TRBJ2-3; D not resolved. In germline, CDR1 is SGHRS, CDR2 YFSETQ. V lost 4 bases to trimming and J lost 2 bases, with 8 bases between them. CDR3 length: 13 amino acids. CDR3 loop: CASSPSFTDTQYF. CDR3 coding DNA: TGCGCCAGCAGCCCCTCCTTCACAGATACGCAGTATTTT.

The chain is built from TRBV5-1 and TRBJ2-3; 8 nucleotides agree with TRBD1. CDR1 SGHRS and CDR2 YFSETQ come from the germline V gene. Trimming removed 2 bases from V and 5 bases from J; junction bases left unmatched: 4. This CDR3 comprises 14 residues. The CDR3 DNA reads TGCGCCAGCAGCTTTGGACAGGGTAAAGATACGCAGTATTTT. This encodes CASSFGQGKDTQYF.

CDR3 bases: TGTGCCAGCAGTTCCCCGAACGGGGGGGAAGAGACCCAGTACTTC. Residues: CASSSPNGGEETQYF. V gene TRBV28 combines with J gene TRBJ2-5; 8 nucleotides align to TRBD2. CDR3 length: 15 amino acids. Trimming took 4 bases from V and 3 from J; bases not matched to a gene: 7. Germline CDR1 MDHEN, CDR2 SYDVKM.

The CDR3 loop is CASRVVDREHYEQYF. CDR3 bases: TGTGCCAGCAGAGTCGTCGACAGGGAACACTACGAGCAGTACTTC. V usage is TRBV6-5 and J usage is TRBJ2-7, with TRBD1 matching over 7 bases. Germline trimming cut 6 bases from V and 3 bases from J; bases unmatched to any gene: 11. This CDR3 region has 15 residues. The V gene's germline CDR1 is MNHEY and CDR2 SVGAGI.

The rearrangement uses TRBV19 and TRBJ2-1; tentatively, D is TRBD1 (5 bases). V was trimmed by 1 base and J by 6 bases, leaving 22 bases between them. CDR3 length equals 18 residues. The V gene's germline CDR1 is LNHDA and CDR2 SQIVND (reference sequence). The CDR3 is CASSIVGQATYRGNEQFF. The CDR3 DNA reads TGTGCCAGTAGTATAGTGGGGCAGGCCACGTATCGCGGCAATGAGCAGTTCTTC.

This clone was detected only a few times. The V and J genes are TRBV24-1 and TRBJ2-7, with a possible D match to TRBD2 (5 bases). There are 16 residues in the CDR3. Germline lookup yields CDR1 KGHDR and CDR2 SFDVKD. Trimming took off 0 bases at V and 0 bases at J, with 11 bases between the two ends. CDR3: CATSDLREHGSYEQYF. In DNA form, the CDR3 reads TGTGCCACCAGTGATTTGCGGGAACACGGCTCCTACGAGCAGTACTTC.